The 5 T cell receptor beta chains below come from one sample, sequenced in a study of CD4 and CD8 cells across lung adenocarcinoma regions. MiXCR, applied by TCRdb to the PCR reads, yields one record per CDR3 protein. The sample shows some 14,000 distinct CDR3 sequences, about 48% of them seen only once. The sample was CD4+ T cells from the center of a lung tumor. These receptors all come from a male donor with lung adenocarcinoma. The CD4 and CD8 labels of this study may be unreliable.

The sample holds many counts of this clonotype. This sequence joins TRBV7-6 and TRBJ2-1; 16 bases are a match to TRBD2. Germline CDR1 is SGHVS and CDR2 is FNYEAQ. CDR3 length: 18 residues. V gave up 2 bases and J gave up 8 bases; unmatched junction bases: 9. CDR3 amino acids: CASSLTGTSGRGRDEQFF. The CDR3 bases are TGTGCCAGCAGCTTAACGGGGACTAGCGGGAGGGGAAGAGATGAGCAGTTCTTC.

J is TRBJ2-5 and V is TRBV27; D may be TRBD1 or TRBD2 (5 bases each). V gave up 0 bases and J gave up 7 bases, with 15 bases separating them. The CDR3 is 15 amino acids. Germline V lookup: CDR1 MNHEY, CDR2 SMNVEV (reference sequence). As DNA, the CDR3 is TGTGCCAGCAGTTTATCGGGACCCATTGGTGGGACCCAGTACTTC. Its translation: CASSLSGPIGGTQYF.

In this sample, this clonotype turned up a few times. This chain joins TRBV10-1 and TRBJ2-1, with a tentative D call TRBD2 (5 bases). The CDR3 has 17 residues. Trimming stripped 6 bases from V and 7 bases from J, with 25 bases between. Per the germline V gene, CDR1 is WNHNN and CDR2 is SYGVQD (reference sequence). The CDR3 protein is CASSDPHGTEALNEQFF. In nucleotides, the CDR3 is TGCGCCAGCAGCGATCCCCACGGCACGGAGGCCCTGAATGAGCAGTTCTTC.

This clonotype is termed medium-sized. The chain has TRBV10-3 and TRBJ2-7; weak D call: TRBD1 (6 bases). This CDR3 region has 13 residues. The V gene's germline CDR1 is ENHRY and CDR2 SYGVKD. V was shortened by 10 bases and J by 2 bases, with 15 bases between the two germline ends. CDR3 residues: CATGGQTTYEQYF. The DNA for the CDR3 is TGTGCCACAGGAGGACAGACCACCTACGAGCAGTACTTC.

This clonotype has a handful of counts. The chain has TRBV10-1 and TRBJ1-1; 7 bases fit TRBD1. The CDR3 spans 14 residues. The germline V gene has CDR1 WNHNN and CDR2 SYGVQD (reference sequence). The J segment lost 4 bases and the V segment lost 3 bases, leaving 5 bases of the junction unmatched. This CDR3 reads CASSERRDSTEAFF. Here the CDR3 DNA reads TGCGCCAGCAGTGAAAGAAGGGACAGCACTGAAGCTTTCTTT.